The 19 T cell receptor beta chains listed next were all sequenced from one sample in a study of blood T cell repertoires in COVID-19. Sequencing used immunoSEQ multiplex PCR; TCRdb keeps in-frame clones, though not all of them. The sample consists of about 300,000 clones, about 85% of them appearing once. The sample was PBMCs or T cells enriched from blood (not recorded which). All receptors derive from a woman aged 25 to 39 who had recovered from COVID-19.

The chain combines TRBV5-1 with TRBJ2-1; TRBD1 agrees at 8 bases. Germline CDR1 SGHRS, CDR2 YFSETQ. The CDR3 is 16 amino acids. Trimming took 0 bases from V and 2 from J; bases not matched to a gene: 4. The CDR3 bases are TGCGCCAGCAGCTTGGGTGGGACAGGAACCTACAATGAGCAGTTCTTC. Translated: CASSLGGTGTYNEQFF.

This rearrangement joins TRBV27 to TRBJ2-1; D gene uncertain. The V end was cut by 3 bases, the J end by 7 bases, with 10 bases between. This CDR3 is built from 13 residues. The germline V gene encodes CDR1 MNHEY and CDR2 SMNVEV (reference sequence). The CDR3 here is CASSFGQFNEQFF. The CDR3 DNA reads TGTGCCAGCAGTTTTGGGCAGTTTAATGAGCAGTTCTTC.

This clone has just a few counts. The chain carries TRBV9 and TRBJ1-3, with D perhaps TRBD1 (6 bases). This CDR3 is built from 18 residues. Trimming pared 3 bases from V and 0 bases from J, leaving 19 bases between. CDR1 is SGDLS and CDR2 is YYNGEE in the germline V gene. The CDR3 sequence: CASSAGPFGRGSGNTIYF. The CDR3 coding sequence is TGTGCCAGCAGCGCGGGGCCGTTCGGCAGGGGCTCTGGAAACACCATATATTTT. Combining the CDR3 with reference TRBV9 and TRBJ1-3 gives the whole variable domain DSGVTQTPKHLITATGQRVTLRCSPRSGDLSVYWYQQSLDQGLQFLIQYYNGEERAKGNILERFSAQQFPDLHSELNLSSLELGDSALYFCASSAGPFGRGSGNTIYFGEGSWLTVV.

The chain links TRBV5-1 to TRBJ1-4, with 8 bases fitting TRBD1. Germline assignment: CDR1 SGHRS and CDR2 YFSETQ. With 4 bases clipped from V and 0 bases from J, the junction kept 2 bases outside the gene matches. The CDR3 loop spans 15 amino acids. The CDR3, as DNA: TGCGCCAGCAGCGGGACAGGTGCAACTAATGAAAAACTGTTTTTT. It translates to CASSGTGATNEKLFF.

The V and J genes are TRBV6-5 and TRBJ1-2, with 8 bases that match TRBD1. The CDR3 sequence is 14 residues long. CDR1 is MNHEY and CDR2 is SVGAGI in the germline V gene. V lost 7 bases and J lost 8; bases outside the gene matches: 12. The CDR3 sequence is CASTKTGTGGGYTF. The CDR3 nucleotides read TGTGCCAGCACCAAAACCGGGACAGGCGGCGGCTACACCTTC.

Note on this clone: Compared with germline, one end of the junction differs, possibly owing to a read error. The rearrangement joins TRBV7-2 to TRBJ1-1, with TRBD1 identical over 10 bases. Germline-derived CDR1 and CDR2 are SGHTA and FQGNSA. This CDR3 is built from 15 residues. This CDR3 is CASSVATGTGAEAFF. The CDR3 DNA is TGTGCCAGCAGCGTAGCCACCGGGACAGGGGCTGAAGCTTTCTTT.

This sequence joins TRBV7-9 and TRBJ1-1; the D gene is possibly TRBD1 (6 bases). The CDR3 extends over 13 amino acids. The V and J ends lost 6 bases and 5 bases respectively, with 13 bases between them. Per the germline V gene, CDR1 is SEHNR and CDR2 is FQNEAQ (reference sequence). This chain's CDR3 is CASSRTEGTEAFF. CDR3 DNA sequence: TGTGCCAGCAGTCGGACAGAGGGGACTGAAGCTTTCTTT. Variable domain in full (rest from reference TRBV7-9 and TRBJ1-1): DTGVSQNPRHKITKRGQNVTFRCDPISEHNRLYWYRQTLGQGPEFLTYFQNEAQLEKSRLLSDRFSAERPKGSFSTLEIQRTEQGDSAMYLCASSRTEGTEAFFGQGTRLTVV.

This clone appeared a single time. The V and J genes are TRBV27 and TRBJ1-2, with 9 bases that match TRBD1. Per germline, CDR1 MNHEY and CDR2 SMNVEV (reference sequence). V was clipped by 6 bases and J by 0 bases; unmatched bases: 2. The CDR3 spans 14 residues. The CDR3 loop is CASRDRGTNYGYTF. CDR3 DNA: TGTGCCAGCAGGGACAGGGGAACTAACTATGGCTACACCTTC.

The rearrangement links TRBV7-2 to TRBJ2-3; D possibly corresponds to TRBD2 (6 bases). V lost 2 bases, J lost 2 bases, and 17 bases lay in between. Per the germline V gene, CDR1 is SGHTA and CDR2 is FQGNSA. The CDR3 consists of 17 residues. CDR3 DNA sequence: TGTGCCAGCAGCTTAAGTATGGGGAGGCGGGACACAGATACGCAGTATTTT. Amino acid sequence: CASSLSMGRRDTDTQYF.

This clone has more than one count but fewer than ten. The rearrangement uses TRBV6-5 and TRBJ1-2; 7 bases agree with TRBD1. Per the germline V gene, CDR1 is MNHEY and CDR2 is SVGAGI. Trimming removed 2 bases from V and 6 bases from J; junction bases left unmatched: 0. The CDR3 runs to 12 residues. As DNA, the CDR3 is TGTGCCAGCAGTTACGGGACAGATGGCTACACCTTC. Protein: CASSYGTDGYTF.

This clone was seen a handful of times. The chain recombines TRBV25-1 with TRBJ1-2, with a possible D match to TRBD1 (5 bases). V was shortened by 2 bases and J by 0 bases, with 16 bases between the two germline ends. Germline values: CDR1 MGHDK, CDR2 SYGVNS. CDR3 length: 17 residues. The CDR3 reads CASSEGDGGWTNYGYTF. The CDR3 bases are TGTGCCAGCAGTGAAGGGGACGGGGGATGGACTAACTATGGCTACACCTTC.

This chain joins TRBV6-1 and TRBJ1-3, with a weak D call TRBD1 (5 bases). The CDR3 extends over 16 amino acids. Per germline, CDR1 MNHNS and CDR2 SASEGT. V lost 0 bases and J 0 bases, leaving 9 bases between the germline ends. The CDR3 sequence is CASSEAGQSSGNTIYF. The CDR3 DNA follows: TGTGCCAGCAGTGAAGCGGGGCAGAGCTCTGGAAACACCATATATTTT.

V is TRBV18 and J is TRBJ1-3; 10 bases agree with TRBD1. Trimming removed 0 bases from V and 2 bases from J; junction bases left unmatched: 1. The germline V gene encodes CDR1 KGHSH and CDR2 LQKENI. The CDR3 covers 16 residues. CDR3 amino acids: CASSPPTGGAGNTIYF. The CDR3 DNA reads TGTGCCAGCTCACCACCGACAGGGGGCGCTGGAAACACCATATATTTT.

The chain combines TRBV19 with TRBJ2-6; D call uncertain. Trimming removed 3 bases at V and 0 bases at J, with 9 bases between. The CDR3 extends over 16 amino acids. The germline V gene has CDR1 LNHDA and CDR2 SQIVND (reference sequence). As DNA, the CDR3 is TGTGCCAGTAGTATTGGGCAGTTCTCTGGGGCCAACGTCCTGACTTTC. This translates into CASSIGQFSGANVLTF. Filled out from reference TRBV19 and TRBJ2-6, the complete variable domain reads DGGITQSPKYLFRKEGQNVTLSCEQNLNHDAMYWYRQDPGQGLRLIYYSQIVNDFQKGDIAEGYSVSREKKESFPLTVTSAQKNPTAFYLCASSIGQFSGANVLTFGAGSRLTVL.

The chain joins TRBV7-3 to TRBJ1-1; TRBD1 aligns across 7 bases. The CDR3 totals 16 residues. Germline CDR1 reads SGHTA; CDR2 reads FQGTGA. Losses at the gene ends were 5 bases for V and 0 bases for J; bases not matched to a gene: 9. Here the CDR3 reads CASSRQGQLMNTEAFF. The DNA for the CDR3 is TGTGCCAGCAGCCGCCAGGGACAGCTGATGAACACTGAAGCTTTCTTT.

The rearrangement joins TRBV9 to TRBJ2-7; D might be TRBD2 (5 bases). Germline V gene data show CDR1 as SGDLS and CDR2 as YYNGEE. This CDR3 region has 15 residues. Trimming cost V 4 bases and J 3 bases, with 17 bases left between them. CDR3 amino acids: CASSPGGRWNYEQYF. CDR3 DNA sequence: TGTGCCAGCAGCCCCGGAGGCAGGTGGAACTACGAGCAGTACTTC.

V and J are TRBV5-1 and TRBJ1-1; TRBD1 aligns across 7 bases. Germline-derived CDR1 and CDR2 are SGHRS and YFSETQ. The CDR3 is 15 amino acids. Unmatched junction bases numbered 5, after V lost 3 bases and J lost 0 bases. The CDR3 loop reads CASSSRTGMNTEAFF. As DNA, the CDR3 is TGCGCCAGCAGCTCCCGGACAGGAATGAACACTGAAGCTTTCTTT.

This clone was observed a few times. The CDR3 bases are TGTGCCTGGAGTGTAATGGGACTGCGAAATGAAAAACTGTTTTTT. Translated: CAWSVMGLRNEKLFF. The chain is built from TRBV30 and TRBJ1-4; a weak D match, TRBD1 (5 bases). Trimming stripped 0 bases from V and 5 bases from J, with 13 bases between. Germline loops: CDR1 GTSNPN, CDR2 SVGIG (reference sequence). CDR3 size: 15 residues.

The chain recombines TRBV2 with TRBJ1-1, with D perhaps TRBD1 (5 bases). The germline CDR1 and CDR2 sequences are SNHLY and FYNNEI. Trimming took 7 bases from V and 1 from J, leaving 13 bases between them. CDR3 length equals 14 residues. The CDR3 loop is CASTPGQGNTEAFF. The CDR3 region has the DNA TGTGCCAGCACCCCCGGCCAGGGGAACACTGAAGCTTTCTTT.